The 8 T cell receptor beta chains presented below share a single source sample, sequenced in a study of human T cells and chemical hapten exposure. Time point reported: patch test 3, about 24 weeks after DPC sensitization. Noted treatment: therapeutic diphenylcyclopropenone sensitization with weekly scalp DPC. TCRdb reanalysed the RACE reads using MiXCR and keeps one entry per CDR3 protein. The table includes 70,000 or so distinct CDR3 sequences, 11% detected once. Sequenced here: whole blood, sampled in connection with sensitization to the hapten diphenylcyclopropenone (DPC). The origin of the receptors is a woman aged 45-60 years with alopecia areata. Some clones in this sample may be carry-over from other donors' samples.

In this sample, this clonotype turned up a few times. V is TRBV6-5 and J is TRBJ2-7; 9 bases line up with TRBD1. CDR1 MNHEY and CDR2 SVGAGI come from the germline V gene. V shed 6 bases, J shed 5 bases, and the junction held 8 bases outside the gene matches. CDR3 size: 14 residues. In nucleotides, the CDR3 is TGTGCCAGCAGGCGGGGACAGGGTAGCCACGAGCAGTACTTC. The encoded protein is CASRRGQGSHEQYF.

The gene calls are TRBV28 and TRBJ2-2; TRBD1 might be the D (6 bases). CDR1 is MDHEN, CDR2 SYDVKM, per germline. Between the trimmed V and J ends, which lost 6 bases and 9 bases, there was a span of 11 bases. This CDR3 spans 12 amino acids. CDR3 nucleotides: TGTGCCAGCAGCCAGGGGACGAGGGAGCTGTTTTTT. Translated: CASSQGTRELFF.

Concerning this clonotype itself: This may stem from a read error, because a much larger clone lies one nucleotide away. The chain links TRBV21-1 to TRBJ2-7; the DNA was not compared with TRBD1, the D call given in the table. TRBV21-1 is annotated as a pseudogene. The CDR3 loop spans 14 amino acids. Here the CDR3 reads CASRGTVRRYEQYF. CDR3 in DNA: TGTGCCAGCAGAGGGACAGTTCGGCGCTACGAGCAGTACTTC.

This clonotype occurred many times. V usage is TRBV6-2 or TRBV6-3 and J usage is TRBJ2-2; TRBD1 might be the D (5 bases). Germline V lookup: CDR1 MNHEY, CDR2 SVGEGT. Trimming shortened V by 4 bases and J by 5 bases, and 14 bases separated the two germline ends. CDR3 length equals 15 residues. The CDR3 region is CASSSTALVTGELFF. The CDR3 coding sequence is TGTGCCAGCAGTTCGACAGCGCTAGTGACCGGGGAGCTGTTTTTT.

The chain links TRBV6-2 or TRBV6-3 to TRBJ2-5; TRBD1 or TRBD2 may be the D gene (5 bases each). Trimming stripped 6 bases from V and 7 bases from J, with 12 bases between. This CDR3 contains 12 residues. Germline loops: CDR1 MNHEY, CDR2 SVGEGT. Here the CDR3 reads CASSRDGGTQYF. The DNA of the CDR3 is TGTGCCAGCAGCCGGGACGGCGGGACCCAGTACTTC.

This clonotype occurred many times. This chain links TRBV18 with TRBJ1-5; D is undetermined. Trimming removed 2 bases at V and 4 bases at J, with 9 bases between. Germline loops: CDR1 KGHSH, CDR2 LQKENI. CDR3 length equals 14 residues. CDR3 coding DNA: TGTGCCAGCTCACCATTTTCGGGGAATCAGCCCCAGCATTTT. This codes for CASSPFSGNQPQHF.

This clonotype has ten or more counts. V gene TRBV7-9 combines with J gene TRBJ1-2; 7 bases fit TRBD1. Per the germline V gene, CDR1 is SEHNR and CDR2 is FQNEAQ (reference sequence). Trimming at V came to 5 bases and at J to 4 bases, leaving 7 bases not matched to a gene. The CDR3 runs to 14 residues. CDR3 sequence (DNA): TGTGCCAGCAGCCCCACCGGGACAGCCTATGGCTACACCTTC. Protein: CASSPTGTAYGYTF.

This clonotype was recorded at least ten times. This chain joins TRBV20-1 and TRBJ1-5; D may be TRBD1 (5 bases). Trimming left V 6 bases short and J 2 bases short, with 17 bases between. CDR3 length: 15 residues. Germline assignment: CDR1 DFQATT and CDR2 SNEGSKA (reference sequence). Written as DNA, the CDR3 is TGCAGTGCCCACACGACCCAGGGAGGCAATCAGCCCCAGCATTTT. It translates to CSAHTTQGGNQPQHF.